This TCR beta chain came from a study of blood T cell repertoires in COVID-19. Across the whole study: Specimens from acute and convalescent COVID-19 originated in the United States, Italy and Spain. PBMCs, B-cell-depleted T cells, or T cells were the source of the cDNA or gDNA that made up the material.

The CDR3 length is 14 residues. The V end lost 1 base, the J end lost 2 bases, and 6 bases lay between the germline ends. CDR1 is SGHVS and CDR2 is FQNEAQ in the germline V gene. In the authors' workflow: From reference gene primer amplification, estimates of nucleated cell counts were derived. The repertoire was sequenced with immunoSEQ multiplex PCR; TCRdb's copy has only in-frame clones and lacks some. V, J and clone size derive from that table, while D and trimming were established from the DNA sequence. Of nearly 15,000 clones in the sample, 80% to 90% were seen once. The sequence derives from a human donor in a cohort sampled during active COVID-19. Sequences were obtained from peripheral blood. The rearrangement uses TRBV7-8 and TRBJ1-5, with D uncertain. DNA of the CDR3: TGTGCCAGCAGCTTAGGAAGCCGCAATCAGCCCCAGCATTTT. It specifies CASSLGSRNQPQHF. Filled out from reference TRBV7-8 and TRBJ1-5, the complete variable domain reads GAGVSQSPRYKVAKRGQDVALRCDPISGHVSLFWYQQALGQGPEFLTYFQNEAQLDKSGLPSDRFFAERPEGSVSTLKIQRTQQEDSAVYLCASSLGSRNQPQHFGDGTRLSIL.